The rows below give T cell receptor beta chains drawn from one sample of a study of cytomegalovirus exposure and HLA in healthy donors. Data came from immunoSEQ multiplex PCR; TCRdb stores just in-frame clones and leaves some out. The table shows about 170,000 clones, with around 77% occurring only once. The sequenced material came from PBMCs. These receptors originate from a young woman in good health and CMV-seropositive. The CDR3 runs from the conserved cysteine through the conserved F or W. A D gene is named only where the DNA matches it firmly. Not every row has a clone size; where given, it reads once, few, many or a size class.

V gene	J gene	D gene	clone size	CDR3 DNA	CDR3 protein
TRBV5-1	TRBJ2-5	.	.	TGCGCCAGCACCCCCTCCGGGATCCCGCAGCGAGAGACCCAGTACTTC	CASTPSGIPQRETQYF
TRBV6-5	TRBJ1-2	.	.	TGTGCCAGCAGTTCCCTGACAGGCTACACCTTC	CASSSLTGYTF
TRBV7-8	TRBJ1-2	.	.	TGTGCCAGCAGCTTAGCGCCCGGCTATGGCTACACCTTC	CASSLAPGYGYTF
TRBV9	TRBJ2-3	TRBD1	.	TGTGCCAGCAGCCCTCATATGGACAGGGATACGCAGTATTTT	CASSPHMDRDTQYF
TRBV29-1	TRBJ1-2	.	.	TGCAGCGTTGACTCGGGGGATGGCTACACCTTC	CSVDSGDGYTF
TRBV6-6	TRBJ2-3	.	once	TGTGCCAGCAGGTACGGGACTCCGGATACGCAGTATTTT	CASRYGTPDTQYF
TRBV4-3	TRBJ2-3	.	.	TGCGCCAGCAGCCAAGGTTCGGGAGTAAGAGATACGCAGTATTTT	CASSQGSGVRDTQYF
TRBV15	TRBJ1-4	.	.	TGTGCCACCAGCAGAGATCAATCGGGTGAAAAACTGTTTTTT	CATSRDQSGEKLFF
TRBV4-3	TRBJ1-6	TRBD1	.	TGCGCCAGCAGCCAAGATCGATCCGGGACAGGGGGGCTTATGGATTCACCCCTCCACTTT	CASSQDRSGTGGLMDSPLHF
TRBV6-5	TRBJ1-3	TRBD1	.	TGTGCCAGCAGTCTGGACAGGGTCGTAAACACCATATATTTT	CASSLDRVVNTIYF
TRBV5-1	TRBJ1-4	.	.	TGCGCCAGCAGTCCGAACAGGGCCCATGAAAAACTGTTTTTT	CASSPNRAHEKLFF
TRBV11-3	TRBJ2-1	TRBD1	once	TGTGCCAGCAGCCCCCAGGGACAGGGTGTTGAGCAGTTCTTC	CASSPQGQGVEQFF
TRBV7-9	TRBJ2-7	.	.	TGTGCCAGCAGCTCCTCAGAGGAACGGCGGTACTTC	CASSSSEERRYF
TRBV19	TRBJ1-2	TRBD1	.	TGTGCCAGTTCCGGGACAGGGGGCGAGAGTCGTTATGGCTACACCTTC	CASSGTGGESRYGYTF
TRBV9	TRBJ2-3	TRBD2	.	TGTGCCAGCAGCGTAAATGGGGTAGCGGGGGGGCGAGTTAGCACAGATACGCAGTATTTT	CASSVNGVAGGRVSTDTQYF
TRBV7-7	TRBJ2-7	TRBD2	.	TGTGCCAGCAGCCCCGGGGGGGGGTCCTACGAGCAGTACTTC	CASSPGGGSYEQYF
TRBV2	TRBJ2-6	.	.	TGTGCCAGCAGTTACGGGGATGGATCTGGGGCCAACGTCCTGACTTTC	CASSYGDGSGANVLTF
TRBV20-1	TRBJ2-7	TRBD2	.	TGCAGTGCTAGGGGACCGGGAGGGCCTCGATTC	CSARGPGGPRF
TRBV2	TRBJ1-3	TRBD1	.	TGTGCCAGCAGTCGGACAGGGCTTAGCTCTGGAAACACCATATATTTT	CASSRTGLSSGNTIYF
TRBV6-1	TRBJ2-6	.	.	TGTGCCAGTAAAGACAGCTCTGGGGCCAACGTCCTGACTTTC	CASKDSSGANVLTF
TRBV9	TRBJ2-3	TRBD2	.	TGTGCCAGCAGCCCGGGACTAGCGGACATGGGAGATACGCAGTATTTT	CASSPGLADMGDTQYF
TRBV28	TRBJ1-4	.	.	TGTGCCAGCAGTTTCATGCCCAGCTGGGTCGGACAAGGCGAAAAACTGTTTTTT	CASSFMPSWVGQGEKLFF
TRBV10-3	TRBJ2-1	.	once	TGTGCCATCAGACGGTCAACAGAGTGGGAGCAGTTCTTC	CAIRRSTEWEQFF
TRBV5-4	TRBJ2-7	TRBD2	once	TGTGCCAGCAGCTCGGGACTAGCGGGAAGCTACGAGCAGTACTTC	CASSSGLAGSYEQYF
TRBV9	TRBJ1-5	TRBD1	.	TGTGCCAGCAGCGTAGGAGGGGGCGGACAGCCCCAGCATTTT	CASSVGGGGQPQHF
TRBV4-3	TRBJ2-3	.	.	TGCGCCAGCAGCCAACATCTCAGGTTACAGGGTAGCACAGATACGCAGTATTTT	CASSQHLRLQGSTDTQYF
TRBV10-3	TRBJ1-2	.	few	TGTGCCATCAGTGACGGGGGGAGCTATGGCTACACCTTC	CAISDGGSYGYTF
TRBV6-5	TRBJ1-2	TRBD1	.	TGTGCCAGCAGTCTCGGACAGGAAAACTATGGCTACACCTTC	CASSLGQENYGYTF
TRBV15	TRBJ2-7	.	.	TGTGCCACCACCGCGACAGACCTCCCGAACGAGCAGTACTTC	CATTATDLPNEQYF
TRBV5-1	TRBJ2-3	.	.	TGCGCCAGCAGCTTTCGGGGATCTAGCACAGATACGCAGTATTTT	CASSFRGSSTDTQYF
TRBV2	TRBJ1-4	.	.	TGTGCCAGCAGATTGACAGCAACTAATGAAAAACTGTTTTTT	CASRLTATNEKLFF
TRBV25-1	TRBJ2-5	.	.	TGTGCCAGCACCCCCCCGGGAACAGGGTCAGAGACCCAGTACTTC	CASTPPGTGSETQYF
TRBV5-1	TRBJ2-5	.	.	TGCGCCAGCAGCTCCGGGCTAGGGGGGGGAGAGCCCCAGTACTTC	CASSSGLGGGEPQYF
TRBV19	TRBJ2-7	TRBD1	.	TGTGCCAGTAGTATATATCCGGGACAGGAGTACGAGCAGTACTTC	CASSIYPGQEYEQYF
TRBV5-4	TRBJ2-7	.	.	TGTGCCAGCAGCCCCCCTGGGACAAGGAGCTCCTACGAGCAGTACTTC	CASSPPGTRSSYEQYF
TRBV4-3	TRBJ1-6	TRBD1	.	TGCGCCAGCAGCCAGAGCGGACAGGTCGGTTCACCCCTCCACTTT	CASSQSGQVGSPLHF
TRBV9	TRBJ1-5	.	few	TGTGCCAGCAGCGTAGACGGGTATAGCAATCAGCCCCAGCATTTT	CASSVDGYSNQPQHF
TRBV27	TRBJ2-3	TRBD2	.	TGTGCCAGCAGTTTTCAGCGGGGGGGCAGGGCAGATACGCAGTATTTT	CASSFQRGGRADTQYF
TRBV4-1	TRBJ1-4	.	.	TGCGCCAGCAGCCAAGAGGGGGCTCTTAGTGAAAAACTGTTTTTT	CASSQEGALSEKLFF
TRBV5-6	TRBJ1-2	TRBD1	.	TGTGCCAGCAGCAGCTACCGGGACAGGGAAACGGCTGGCTACACCTTC	CASSSYRDRETAGYTF
TRBV11-2	TRBJ2-7	TRBD2	few	TGTGCCAGCAGCTTCGGAGCGGGGACGACCTACGAGCAGTACTTC	CASSFGAGTTYEQYF
TRBV7-2	TRBJ2-7	.	once	TGTGCCAGCAGCTTAGAGAGGGGGGGGTCGTACGAGCAGTACTTC	CASSLERGGSYEQYF
TRBV2	TRBJ2-7	.	.	TGTGCCAGCAAAGGGGACGGGGCGGGGGAGCAGTACTTC	CASKGDGAGEQYF
TRBV27	TRBJ2-1	.	.	TGTGCCAGCAGTACCCACAGGGGGGGGGTTGAGCAGTTCTTC	CASSTHRGGVEQFF
TRBV28	TRBJ1-2	TRBD1	.	TGTGCCAGCAGTTTGGACAGGATCTATGGCTACACCTTC	CASSLDRIYGYTF
TRBV23-1	TRBJ1-2	.	.	TGCGCCAGCAGTCAAACTGACAGTCGATATGGCTACACCTTC	CASSQTDSRYGYTF
TRBV19	TRBJ2-1	.	.	TGTGCCAGTAGTATCATTCGGGGAGAGCAGTTCTTC	CASSIIRGEQFF
TRBV7-2	TRBJ2-4	.	.	TGTGCCAGCAGCCTCCGACTATCCGCAAACATTCAGTACTTC	CASSLRLSANIQYF
TRBV29-1	TRBJ1-2	TRBD1	once	TGCAGCGCCACAGGGGCTACTAACTATGGCTACACCTTC	CSATGATNYGYTF
TRBV6-1	TRBJ2-7	TRBD2	.	TGTGCCAGCAGTGAAGGGACTAGGGAGTACTTC	CASSEGTREYF
TRBV19	TRBJ1-5	TRBD1	.	TGTGCCAGTAGCCCCACAGGGGGCGGCAATCAGCCCCAGCATTTT	CASSPTGGGNQPQHF
TRBV4-1	TRBJ2-7	.	.	TGCGCCAGCAGCCATGCCGGGGGGCCTTACGAGCAGTACTTC	CASSHAGGPYEQYF
TRBV18	TRBJ2-6	TRBD1	.	TGTGCCAGCTCCGCAGGGGGCAGCTCTGGGGCCAACGTCCTGACTTTC	CASSAGGSSGANVLTF
TRBV5-6	TRBJ1-5	.	few	TGTGCCAGCAGCTTGGCCGGGGGACTCAATCAGCCCCAGCATTTT	CASSLAGGLNQPQHF
TRBV19	TRBJ2-2	.	.	TGTGCCAGTAGTTTGGGAGCGACTACAAACGGGGAGCTGTTTTTT	CASSLGATTNGELFF
TRBV2	TRBJ2-7	TRBD1	.	TGTGCCAGCAGTCCCCGATTCGCAGGGGGCTACGAGCAGTACTTC	CASSPRFAGGYEQYF
TRBV4-3	TRBJ1-2	TRBD1	few	TGCGCCAGCAGCCAAGAAGTCCAGGGGGTATATGGCTACACCTTC	CASSQEVQGVYGYTF
TRBV7-2	TRBJ2-5	.	few	TGTGCCAGCAGCTTAAGGGGGAGTCAAGAGACCCAGTACTTC	CASSLRGSQETQYF
TRBV5-4	TRBJ1-2	TRBD1	.	TGTGCCAGCAGCTTAGGGACAGGGGGTCGGTATGGCTACACCTTC	CASSLGTGGRYGYTF
TRBV6-1	TRBJ1-2	.	.	TGTGCCAGCAGTGAAAGGGCGGGGGATGGCTACACCTTC	CASSERAGDGYTF